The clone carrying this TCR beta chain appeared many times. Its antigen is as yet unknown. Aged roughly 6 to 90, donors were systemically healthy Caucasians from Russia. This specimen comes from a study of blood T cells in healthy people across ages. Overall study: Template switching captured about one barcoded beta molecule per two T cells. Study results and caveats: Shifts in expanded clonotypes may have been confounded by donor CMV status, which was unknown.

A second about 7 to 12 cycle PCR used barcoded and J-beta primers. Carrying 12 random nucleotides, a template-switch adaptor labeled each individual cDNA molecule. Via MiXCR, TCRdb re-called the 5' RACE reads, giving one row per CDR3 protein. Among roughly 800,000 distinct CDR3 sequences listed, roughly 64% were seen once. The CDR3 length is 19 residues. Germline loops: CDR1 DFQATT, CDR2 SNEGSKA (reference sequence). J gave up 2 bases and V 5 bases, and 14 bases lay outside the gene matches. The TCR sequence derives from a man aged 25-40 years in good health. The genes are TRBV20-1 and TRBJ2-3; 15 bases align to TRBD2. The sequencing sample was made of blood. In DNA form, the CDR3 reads TGCAGTGCTGTAGACCTGGGACTAGCGGGAGGCCCCTTCACAGATACGCAGTATTTT. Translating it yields CSAVDLGLAGGPFTDTQYF.